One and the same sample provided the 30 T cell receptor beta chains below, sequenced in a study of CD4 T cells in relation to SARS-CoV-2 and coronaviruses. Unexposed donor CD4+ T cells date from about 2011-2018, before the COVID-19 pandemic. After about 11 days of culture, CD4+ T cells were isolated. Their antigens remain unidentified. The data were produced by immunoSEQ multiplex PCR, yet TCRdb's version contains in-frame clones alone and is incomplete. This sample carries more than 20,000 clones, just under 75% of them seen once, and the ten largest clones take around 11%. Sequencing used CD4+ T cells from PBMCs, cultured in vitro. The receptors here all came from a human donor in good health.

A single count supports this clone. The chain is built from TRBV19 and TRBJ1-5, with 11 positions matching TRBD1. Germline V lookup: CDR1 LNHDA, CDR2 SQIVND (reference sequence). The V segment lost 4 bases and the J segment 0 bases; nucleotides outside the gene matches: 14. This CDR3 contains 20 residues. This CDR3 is CASSTATGQGEPYSNQPQHF. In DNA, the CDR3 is TGTGCCAGTAGTACCGCTACGGGACAGGGGGAACCCTATAGCAATCAGCCCCAGCATTTT.

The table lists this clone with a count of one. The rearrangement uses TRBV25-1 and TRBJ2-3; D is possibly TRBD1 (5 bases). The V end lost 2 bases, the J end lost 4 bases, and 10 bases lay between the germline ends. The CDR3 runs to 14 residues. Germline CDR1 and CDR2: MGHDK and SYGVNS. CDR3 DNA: TGTGCCAGCAGTGAAGGGCTAGGGGCAGATACGCAGTATTTT. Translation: CASSEGLGADTQYF.

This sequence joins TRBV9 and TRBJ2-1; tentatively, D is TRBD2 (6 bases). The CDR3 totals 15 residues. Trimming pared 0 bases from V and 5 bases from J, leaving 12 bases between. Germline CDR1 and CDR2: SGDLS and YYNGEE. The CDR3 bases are TGTGCCAGCAGCGTAGCGCAGGGCGGGAACAATGAGCAGTTCTTC. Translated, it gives CASSVAQGGNNEQFF.

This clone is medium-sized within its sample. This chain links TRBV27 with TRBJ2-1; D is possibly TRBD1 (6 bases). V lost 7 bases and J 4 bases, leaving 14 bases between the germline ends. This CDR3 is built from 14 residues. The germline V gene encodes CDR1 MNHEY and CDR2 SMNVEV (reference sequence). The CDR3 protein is CASNTGSFYNEQFF. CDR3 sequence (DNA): TGTGCCAGCAATACAGGGTCCTTTTACAATGAGCAGTTCTTC.

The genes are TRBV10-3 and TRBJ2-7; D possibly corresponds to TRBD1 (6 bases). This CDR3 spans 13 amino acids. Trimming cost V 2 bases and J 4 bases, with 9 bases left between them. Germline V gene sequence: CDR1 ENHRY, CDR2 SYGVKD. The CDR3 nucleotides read TGTGCCATCAGTGAGGGGGGCGGTTACGAGCAGTACTTC. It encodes CAISEGGGYEQYF.

This chain's CDR3 is CSVATSYGYTF. DNA for the CDR3: TGCAGCGTTGCTACCAGCTATGGCTACACCTTC. The chain links TRBV29-1 to TRBJ1-2; D is unclear. The V gene lost 4 bases and the J gene lost 4 bases, with 7 bases spanning the gap. This CDR3 spans 11 amino acids. The V gene's germline CDR1 is SQVTM and CDR2 ANQGSEA.

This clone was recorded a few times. CDR3 region: CASSLDADEQYF. Here the CDR3 DNA reads TGTGCCAGCAGCCTAGATGCGGACGAGCAGTACTTC. This chain connects TRBV6-1 to TRBJ2-7, with D unresolved. The CDR3 sequence is 12 residues long. The V gene lost 6 bases and the J gene lost 5 bases, with 11 bases spanning the gap. Germline V gene sequence: CDR1 MNHNS, CDR2 SASEGT.

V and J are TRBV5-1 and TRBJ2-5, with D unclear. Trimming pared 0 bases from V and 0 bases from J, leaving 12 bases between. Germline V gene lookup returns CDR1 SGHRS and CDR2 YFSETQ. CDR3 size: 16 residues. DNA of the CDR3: TGCGCCAGCAGCTTGGCGTTAGCAGCAAACCAAGAGACCCAGTACTTC. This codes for CASSLALAANQETQYF.

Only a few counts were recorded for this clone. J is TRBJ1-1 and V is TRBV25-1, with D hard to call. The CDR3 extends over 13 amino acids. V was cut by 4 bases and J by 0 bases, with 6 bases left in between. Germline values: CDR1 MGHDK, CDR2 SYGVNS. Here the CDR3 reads CASSGVLNTEAFF. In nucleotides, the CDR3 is TGTGCCAGCAGTGGAGTTTTGAACACTGAAGCTTTCTTT.

As DNA, the CDR3 is TGTGCCACCAGTGGATGGCCAGGGAATGAGCAGTTCTTC. The encoded protein is CATSGWPGNEQFF. The chain carries TRBV24-1 and TRBJ2-1; tentative D call: TRBD1 (5 bases). The ends were cut back, 5 bases at V and 7 bases at J, with 11 bases in the middle. The CDR3 spans 13 residues. Germline V gives CDR1 KGHDR, CDR2 SFDVKD.

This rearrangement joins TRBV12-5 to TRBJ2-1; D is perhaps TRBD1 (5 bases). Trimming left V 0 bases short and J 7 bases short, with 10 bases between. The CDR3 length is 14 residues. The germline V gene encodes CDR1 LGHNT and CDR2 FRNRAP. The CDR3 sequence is CASGLVRAGNEQFF. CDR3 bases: TGTGCTAGTGGTTTGGTACGGGCAGGGAATGAGCAGTTCTTC. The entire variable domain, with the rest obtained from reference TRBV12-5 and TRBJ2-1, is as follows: DARVTQTPRHKVTEMGQEVTMRCQPILGHNTVFWYRQTMMQGLELLAYFRNRAPLDDSGMPKDRFSAEMPDATLATLKIQPSEPRDSAVYFCASGLVRAGNEQFFGPGTRLTVL.

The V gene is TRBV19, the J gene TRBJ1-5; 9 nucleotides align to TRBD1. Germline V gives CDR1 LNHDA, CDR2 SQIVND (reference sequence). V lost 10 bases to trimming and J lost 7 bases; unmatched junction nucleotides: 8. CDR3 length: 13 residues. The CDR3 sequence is CATNDRGKQPQHF. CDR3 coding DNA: TGTGCCACCAATGACAGGGGGAAGCAGCCCCAGCATTTT. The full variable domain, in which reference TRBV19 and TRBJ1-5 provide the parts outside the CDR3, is DGGITQSPKYLFRKEGQNVTLSCEQNLNHDAMYWYRQDPGQGLRLIYYSQIVNDFQKGDIAEGYSVSREKKESFPLTVTSAQKNPTAFYLCATNDRGKQPQHFGDGTRLSIL.

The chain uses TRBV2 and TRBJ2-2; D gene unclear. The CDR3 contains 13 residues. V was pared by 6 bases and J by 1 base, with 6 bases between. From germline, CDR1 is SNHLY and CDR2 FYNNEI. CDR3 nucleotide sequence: TGTGCCAGCAGATGGTTGAACACCGGGGAGCTGTTTTTT. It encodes CASRWLNTGELFF.

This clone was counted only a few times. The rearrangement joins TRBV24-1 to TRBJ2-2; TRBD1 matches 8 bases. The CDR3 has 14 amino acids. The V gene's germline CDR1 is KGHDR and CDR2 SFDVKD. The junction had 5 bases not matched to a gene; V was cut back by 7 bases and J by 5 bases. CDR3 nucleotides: TGTGCCACCAGACGGACAGGGAAAACCGGGGAGCTGTTTTTT. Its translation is CATRRTGKTGELFF.

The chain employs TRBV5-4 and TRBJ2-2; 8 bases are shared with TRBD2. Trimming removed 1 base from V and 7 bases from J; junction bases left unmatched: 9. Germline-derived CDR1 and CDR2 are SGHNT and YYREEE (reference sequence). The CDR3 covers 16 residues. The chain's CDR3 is CASSLTDGRAGGELFF. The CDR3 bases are TGTGCCAGCAGCTTGACTGACGGGAGGGCGGGCGGGGAGCTGTTTTTT. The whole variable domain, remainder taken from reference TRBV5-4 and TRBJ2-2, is ETGVTQSPTHLIKTRGQQVTLRCSSQSGHNTVSWYQQALGQGPQFIFQYYREEENGRGNFPPRFSGLQFPNYSSELNVNALELDDSALYLCASSLTDGRAGGELFFGEGSRLTVL.

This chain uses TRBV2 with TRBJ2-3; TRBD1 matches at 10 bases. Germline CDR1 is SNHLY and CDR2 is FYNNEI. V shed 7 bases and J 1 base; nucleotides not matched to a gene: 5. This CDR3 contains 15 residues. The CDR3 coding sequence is TGTGCCAGCACCCGGGACAGGGGAGGCACAGATACGCAGTATTTT. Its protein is CASTRDRGGTDTQYF.

CDR3 in DNA: TGTGCCAGCAGTGTAGGGATATCAAACTATGGCTACACCTTC. Translation: CASSVGISNYGYTF. This chain uses TRBV2 with TRBJ1-2; D ambiguous. The germline V and J ends were trimmed by 4 bases and 2 bases, with 11 bases remaining between them. CDR1 is SNHLY, CDR2 FYNNEI, per germline. There are 14 residues in the CDR3.

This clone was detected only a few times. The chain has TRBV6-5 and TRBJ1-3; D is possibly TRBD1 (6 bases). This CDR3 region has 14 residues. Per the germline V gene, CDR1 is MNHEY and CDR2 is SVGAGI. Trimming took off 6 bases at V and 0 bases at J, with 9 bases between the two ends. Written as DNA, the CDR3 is TGTGCCAGCAGGGTGGACAGCTCTGGAAACACCATATATTTT. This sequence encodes CASRVDSSGNTIYF.

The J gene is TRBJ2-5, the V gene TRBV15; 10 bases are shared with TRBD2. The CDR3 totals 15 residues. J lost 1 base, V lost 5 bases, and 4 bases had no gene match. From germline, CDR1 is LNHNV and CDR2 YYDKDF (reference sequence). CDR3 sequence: CATSSAGGVQETQYF. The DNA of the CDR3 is TGTGCCACCAGCTCAGCGGGAGGGGTCCAAGAGACCCAGTACTTC. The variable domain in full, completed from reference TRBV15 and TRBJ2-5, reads DAMVIQNPRYQVTQFGKPVTLSCSQTLNHNVMYWYQQKSSQAPKLLFHYYDKDFNNEADTPDNFQSRRPNTSFCFLDIRSPGLGDTAMYLCATSSAGGVQETQYFGPGTRLLVL.

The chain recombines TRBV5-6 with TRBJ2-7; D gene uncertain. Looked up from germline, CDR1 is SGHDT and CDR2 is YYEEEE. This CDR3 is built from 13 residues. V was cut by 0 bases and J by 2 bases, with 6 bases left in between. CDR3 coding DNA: TGTGCCAGCAGCTTGGGGCCGACCTACGAGCAGTACTTC. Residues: CASSLGPTYEQYF.

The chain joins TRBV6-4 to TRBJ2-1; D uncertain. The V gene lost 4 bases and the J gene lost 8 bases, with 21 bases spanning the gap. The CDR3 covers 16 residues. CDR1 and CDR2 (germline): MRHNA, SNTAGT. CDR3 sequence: CASSARWSPFQDEQFF. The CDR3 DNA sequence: TGTGCCAGCAGTGCCCGTTGGTCCCCGTTCCAGGATGAGCAGTTCTTC.

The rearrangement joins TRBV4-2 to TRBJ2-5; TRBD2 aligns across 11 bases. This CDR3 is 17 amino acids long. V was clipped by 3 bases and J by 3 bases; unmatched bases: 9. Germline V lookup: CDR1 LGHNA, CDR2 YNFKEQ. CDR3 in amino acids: CASSHELAGGEEETQYF. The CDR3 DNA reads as TGTGCCAGCAGCCATGAATTAGCGGGAGGGGAGGAAGAGACCCAGTACTTC.

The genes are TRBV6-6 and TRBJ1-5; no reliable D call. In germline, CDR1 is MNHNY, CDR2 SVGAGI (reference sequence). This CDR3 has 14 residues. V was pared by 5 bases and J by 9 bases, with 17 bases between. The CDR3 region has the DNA TGTGCCAGCAGTCACGGACCGTCCGGCGGGCCCCAGCATTTT. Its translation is CASSHGPSGGPQHF.

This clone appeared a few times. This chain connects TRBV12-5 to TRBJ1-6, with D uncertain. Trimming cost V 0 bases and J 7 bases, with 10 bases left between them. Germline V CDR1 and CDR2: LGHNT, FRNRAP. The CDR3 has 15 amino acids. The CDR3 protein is CASGLVLGENSPLHF. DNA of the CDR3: TGTGCTAGTGGTTTGGTACTCGGGGAGAATTCACCCCTCCACTTT.

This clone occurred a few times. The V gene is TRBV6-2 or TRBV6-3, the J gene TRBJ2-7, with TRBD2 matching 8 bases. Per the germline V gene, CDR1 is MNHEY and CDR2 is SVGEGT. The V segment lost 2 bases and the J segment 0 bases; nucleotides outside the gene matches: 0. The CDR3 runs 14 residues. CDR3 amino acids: CASSYGTSSYEQYF. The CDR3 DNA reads TGTGCCAGCAGTTACGGGACTAGCTCCTACGAGCAGTACTTC.

CDR3 coding DNA: TGTGCCAGCAGCTTCGACAGGGGGCTTTTTCAGCCCCAGCATTTT. It encodes CASSFDRGLFQPQHF. The V gene is TRBV28, the J gene TRBJ1-5; TRBD1 matches at 10 bases. Germline V gene lookup returns CDR1 MDHEN and CDR2 SYDVKM. CDR3 size: 15 residues. Trimming took 6 bases from V and 6 from J; bases not matched to a gene: 8. The full variable domain, its missing parts supplied by reference TRBV28 and TRBJ1-5, is DVKVTQSSRYLVKRTGEKVFLECVQDMDHENMFWYRQDPGLGLRLIYFSYDVKMKEKGDIPEGYSVSREKKERFSLILESASTNQTSMYLCASSFDRGLFQPQHFGDGTRLSIL.

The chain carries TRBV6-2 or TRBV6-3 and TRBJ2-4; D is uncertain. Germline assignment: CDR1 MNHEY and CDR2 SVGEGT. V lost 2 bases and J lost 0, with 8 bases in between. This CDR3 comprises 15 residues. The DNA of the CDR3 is TGTGCCAGCAGTTACGTCGAGCGAGCCAAAAACATTCAGTACTTC. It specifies CASSYVERAKNIQYF.

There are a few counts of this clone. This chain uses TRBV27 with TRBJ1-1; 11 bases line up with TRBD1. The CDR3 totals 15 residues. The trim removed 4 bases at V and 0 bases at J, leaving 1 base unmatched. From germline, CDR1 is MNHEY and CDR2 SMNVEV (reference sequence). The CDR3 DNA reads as TGTGCCAGCAGTTGGACAGGGGGCTTGAACACTGAAGCTTTCTTT. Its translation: CASSWTGGLNTEAFF.

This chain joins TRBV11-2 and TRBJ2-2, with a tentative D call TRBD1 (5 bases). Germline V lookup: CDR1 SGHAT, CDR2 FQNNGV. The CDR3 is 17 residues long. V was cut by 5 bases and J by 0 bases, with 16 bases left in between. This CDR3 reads CASSRAETAANTGELFF. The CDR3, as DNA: TGTGCCAGCAGCCGGGCCGAGACAGCCGCGAACACCGGGGAGCTGTTTTTT.

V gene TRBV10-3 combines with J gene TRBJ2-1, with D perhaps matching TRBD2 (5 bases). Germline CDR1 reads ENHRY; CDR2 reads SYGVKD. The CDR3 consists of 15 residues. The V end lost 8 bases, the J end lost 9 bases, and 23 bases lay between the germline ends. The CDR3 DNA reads TGTGCCATCTCGAGAACGGACTCAGGAATCGGTGAGCAGTTCTTC. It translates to CAISRTDSGIGEQFF.